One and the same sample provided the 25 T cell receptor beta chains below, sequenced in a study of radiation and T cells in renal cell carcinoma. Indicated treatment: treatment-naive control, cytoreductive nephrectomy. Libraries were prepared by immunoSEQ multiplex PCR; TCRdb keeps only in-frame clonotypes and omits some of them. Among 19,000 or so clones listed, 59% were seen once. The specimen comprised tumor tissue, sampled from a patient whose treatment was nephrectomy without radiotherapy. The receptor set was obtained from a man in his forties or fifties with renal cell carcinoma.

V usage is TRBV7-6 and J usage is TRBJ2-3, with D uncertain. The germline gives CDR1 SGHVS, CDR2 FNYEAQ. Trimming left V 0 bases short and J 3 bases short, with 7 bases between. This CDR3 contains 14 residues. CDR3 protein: CASSLAWQTDTQYF. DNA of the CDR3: TGTGCCAGCAGCTTAGCGTGGCAGACAGATACGCAGTATTTT.

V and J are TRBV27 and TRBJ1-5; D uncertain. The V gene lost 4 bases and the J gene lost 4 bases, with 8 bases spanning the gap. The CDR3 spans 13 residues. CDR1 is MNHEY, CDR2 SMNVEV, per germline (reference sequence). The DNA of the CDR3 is TGTGCCAGCAGTTATAGGATGAATCAGCCCCAGCATTTT. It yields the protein CASSYRMNQPQHF.

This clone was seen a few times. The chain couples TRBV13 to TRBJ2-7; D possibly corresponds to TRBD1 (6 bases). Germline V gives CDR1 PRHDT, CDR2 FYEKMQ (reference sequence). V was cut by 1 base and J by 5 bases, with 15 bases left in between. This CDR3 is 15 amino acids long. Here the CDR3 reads CASSLDVAGENEQYF. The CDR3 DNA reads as TGTGCCAGCAGCTTAGATGTGGCAGGGGAGAACGAGCAGTACTTC.

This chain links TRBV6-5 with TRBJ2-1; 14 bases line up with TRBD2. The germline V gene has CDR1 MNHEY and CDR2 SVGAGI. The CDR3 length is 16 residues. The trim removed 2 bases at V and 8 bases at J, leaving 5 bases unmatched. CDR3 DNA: TGTGCCAGCAGTTACCAGGGACTAGCGGGAGAGTATGAGCAGTTCTTC. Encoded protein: CASSYQGLAGEYEQFF.

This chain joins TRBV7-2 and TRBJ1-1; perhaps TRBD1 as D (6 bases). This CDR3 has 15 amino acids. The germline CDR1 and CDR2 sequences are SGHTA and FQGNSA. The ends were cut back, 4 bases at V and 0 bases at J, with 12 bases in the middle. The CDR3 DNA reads TGTGCCAGCAGCTCATCGACAGGCATGAACACTGAAGCTTTCTTT. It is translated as CASSSSTGMNTEAFF. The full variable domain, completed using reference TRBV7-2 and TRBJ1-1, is GAGVSQSPSNKVTEKGKDVELRCDPISGHTALYWYRQSLGQGLEFLIYFQGNSAPDKSGLPSDRFSAERTGGSVSTLTIQRTQQEDSAVYLCASSSSTGMNTEAFFGQGTRLTVV.

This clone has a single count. This CDR3 reads CASSYSRGYQETQYF. CDR3 DNA: TGTGCCAGCAGTTACTCCCGCGGGTACCAAGAGACCCAGTACTTC. The chain combines TRBV6-6 with TRBJ2-5, with D perhaps TRBD2 (5 bases). V lost 0 bases to trimming and J lost 0 bases, with 8 bases between them. This CDR3 is built from 15 residues. Looked up from germline, CDR1 is MNHNY and CDR2 is SVGAGI (reference sequence).

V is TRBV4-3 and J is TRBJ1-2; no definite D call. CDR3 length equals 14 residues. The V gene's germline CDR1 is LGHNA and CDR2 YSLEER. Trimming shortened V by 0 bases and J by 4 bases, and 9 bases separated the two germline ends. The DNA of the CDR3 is TGCGCCAGCAGCCAAGACCTCCCGGGCTATGGCTACACCTTC. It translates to CASSQDLPGYGYTF.

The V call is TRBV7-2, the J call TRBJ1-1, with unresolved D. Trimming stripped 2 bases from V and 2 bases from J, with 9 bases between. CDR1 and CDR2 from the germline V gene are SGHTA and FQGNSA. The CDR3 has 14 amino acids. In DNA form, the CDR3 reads TGTGCCAGCAGCTTACTTGCCGGCAACACTGAAGCTTTCTTT. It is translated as CASSLLAGNTEAFF.

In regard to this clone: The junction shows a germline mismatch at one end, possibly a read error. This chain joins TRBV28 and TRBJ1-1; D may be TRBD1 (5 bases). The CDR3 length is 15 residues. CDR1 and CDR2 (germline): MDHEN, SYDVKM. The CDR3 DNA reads TGTGCCAGCAGTGACATGACAGAGGGCTTCCTACCCGTCCGGTTT. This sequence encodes CASSDMTEGFLPVRF.

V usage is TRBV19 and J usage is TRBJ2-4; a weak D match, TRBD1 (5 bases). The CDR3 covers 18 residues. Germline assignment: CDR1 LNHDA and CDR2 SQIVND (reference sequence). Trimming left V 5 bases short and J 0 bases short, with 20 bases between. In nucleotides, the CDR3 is TGTGCCAGTAGTCTTCAGAGAAGGGGAAGACTAGCCAAAAACATTCAGTACTTC. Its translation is CASSLQRRGRLAKNIQYF.

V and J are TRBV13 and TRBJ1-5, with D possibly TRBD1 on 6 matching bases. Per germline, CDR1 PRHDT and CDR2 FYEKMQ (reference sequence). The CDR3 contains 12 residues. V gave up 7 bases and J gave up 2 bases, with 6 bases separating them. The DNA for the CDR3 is TGTGCCAGCACAGGGGGCAATCAGCCCCAGCATTTT. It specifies CASTGGNQPQHF.

CDR3 DNA sequence: TGTGCCAGCAAGCGGGGACCTGAAGCTTTCTTT. Translation gives CASKRGPEAFF. V gene TRBV6-5 combines with J gene TRBJ1-1, with D possibly matching TRBD1 (5 bases). V was cut by 7 bases and J by 6 bases, with 9 bases left in between. CDR1 and CDR2 from the germline V gene are MNHEY and SVGAGI. The CDR3 spans 11 residues.

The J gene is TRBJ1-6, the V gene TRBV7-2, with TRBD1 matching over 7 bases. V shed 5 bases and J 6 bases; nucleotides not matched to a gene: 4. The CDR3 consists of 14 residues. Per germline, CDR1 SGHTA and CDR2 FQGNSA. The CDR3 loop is CASSTRDSNSPLHF. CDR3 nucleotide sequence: TGTGCCAGCAGCACACGGGACAGTAATTCACCCCTCCACTTT.

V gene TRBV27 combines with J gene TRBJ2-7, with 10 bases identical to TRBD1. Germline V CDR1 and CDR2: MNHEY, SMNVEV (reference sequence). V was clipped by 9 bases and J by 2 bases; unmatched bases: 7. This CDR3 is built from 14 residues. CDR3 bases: TGTGCCAGTCGTACCGGGACAGGGGCCTACGAGCAGTACTTC. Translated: CASRTGTGAYEQYF.

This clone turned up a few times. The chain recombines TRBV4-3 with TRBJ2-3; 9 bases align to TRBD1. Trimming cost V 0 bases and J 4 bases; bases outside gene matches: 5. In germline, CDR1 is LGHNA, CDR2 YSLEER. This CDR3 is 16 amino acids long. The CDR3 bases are TGCGCCAGCAGCCAAGATCGCGGGACAGGGCCAGATACGCAGTATTTT. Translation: CASSQDRGTGPDTQYF.

CDR3: CAISDRRERYGYTF. In DNA form, the CDR3 reads TGTGCCATCAGTGACAGGAGGGAAAGGTATGGCTACACCTTC. The chain carries TRBV10-3 and TRBJ1-2; no firm D call. V was shortened by 3 bases and J by 5 bases, with 13 bases between the two germline ends. CDR1 is ENHRY and CDR2 is SYGVKD in the germline V gene. The CDR3 runs to 14 residues.

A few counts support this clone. The CDR3 protein is CACYSIGGLLNEKLFF. The CDR3 DNA sequence: TGTGCCTGTTACTCTATAGGAGGCCTACTCAATGAAAAACTGTTTTTT. The chain carries TRBV30 and TRBJ1-4, with D hard to call. V was trimmed by 6 bases and J by 5 bases, leaving 22 bases between them. Germline lookup yields CDR1 GTSNPN and CDR2 SVGIG (reference sequence). This CDR3 has 16 residues.

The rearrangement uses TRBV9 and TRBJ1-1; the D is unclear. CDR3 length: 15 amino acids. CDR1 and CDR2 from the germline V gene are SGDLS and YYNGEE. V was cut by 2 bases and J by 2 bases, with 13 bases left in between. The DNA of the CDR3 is TGTGCCAGCAGCGTGGACTATGGGATCAACACTGAAGCTTTCTTT. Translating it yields CASSVDYGINTEAFF.

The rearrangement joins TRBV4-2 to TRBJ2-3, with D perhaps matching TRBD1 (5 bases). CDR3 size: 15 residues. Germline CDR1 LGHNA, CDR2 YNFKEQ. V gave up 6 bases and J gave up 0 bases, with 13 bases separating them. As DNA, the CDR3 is TGTGCCAGCAGATTGAGCAGGGCCAGCACAGATACGCAGTATTTT. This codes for CASRLSRASTDTQYF.

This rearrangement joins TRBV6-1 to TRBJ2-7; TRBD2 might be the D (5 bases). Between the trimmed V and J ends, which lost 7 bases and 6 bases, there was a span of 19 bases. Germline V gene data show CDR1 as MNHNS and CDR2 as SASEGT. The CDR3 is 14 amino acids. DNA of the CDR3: TGTGCCAGCATGAGGGATACAGCGGCGGGCGAGCAGTACTTC. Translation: CASMRDTAAGEQYF.

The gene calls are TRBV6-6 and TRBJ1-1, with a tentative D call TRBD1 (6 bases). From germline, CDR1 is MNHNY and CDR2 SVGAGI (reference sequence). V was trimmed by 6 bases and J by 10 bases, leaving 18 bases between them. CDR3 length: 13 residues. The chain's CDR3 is CASSPYEGGAAFF. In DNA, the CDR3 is TGTGCCAGCAGCCCGTACGAGGGGGGGGCAGCTTTCTTT.

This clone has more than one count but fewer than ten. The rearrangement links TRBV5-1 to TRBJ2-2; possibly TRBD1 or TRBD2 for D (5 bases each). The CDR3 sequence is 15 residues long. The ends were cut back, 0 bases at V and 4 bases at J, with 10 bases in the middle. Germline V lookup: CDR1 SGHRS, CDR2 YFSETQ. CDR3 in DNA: TGCGCCAGCAGCTTGGTTTCGGGGCCCACCGGGGAGCTGTTTTTT. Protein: CASSLVSGPTGELFF.

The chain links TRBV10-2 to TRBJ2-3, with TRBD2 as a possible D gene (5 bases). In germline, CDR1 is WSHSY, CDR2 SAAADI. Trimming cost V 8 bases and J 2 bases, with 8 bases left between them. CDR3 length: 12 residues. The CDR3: CASLDYTDTQYF. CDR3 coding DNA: TGCGCCAGCCTCGACTACACAGATACGCAGTATTTT.

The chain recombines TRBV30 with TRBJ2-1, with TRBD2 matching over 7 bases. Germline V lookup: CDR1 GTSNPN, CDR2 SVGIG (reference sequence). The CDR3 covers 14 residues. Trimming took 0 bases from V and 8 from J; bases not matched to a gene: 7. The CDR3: CAWSVGREMDEQFF. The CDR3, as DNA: TGTGCCTGGAGTGTTGGGCGGGAGATGGATGAGCAGTTCTTC.

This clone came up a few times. The CDR3 region is CAISEAGPGELFF. The DNA of the CDR3 is TGTGCCATCAGTGAAGCGGGGCCCGGGGAGCTGTTTTTT. The chain has TRBV10-3 and TRBJ2-2; the match to TRBD2 covers 7 bases. This CDR3 is 13 amino acids long. The V and J ends lost 3 bases and 6 bases, in that order; junction bases with no gene match: 1. CDR1 and CDR2 (germline): ENHRY, SYGVKD.